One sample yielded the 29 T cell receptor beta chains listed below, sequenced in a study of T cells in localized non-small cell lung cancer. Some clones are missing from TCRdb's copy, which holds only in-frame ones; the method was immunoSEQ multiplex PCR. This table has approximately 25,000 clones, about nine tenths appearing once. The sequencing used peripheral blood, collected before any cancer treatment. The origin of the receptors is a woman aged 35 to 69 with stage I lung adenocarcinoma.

The CDR3 protein is CASSLSDTRRAFF. The CDR3 DNA follows: TGTGCCAGCAGTTTATCGGACACCCGAAGGGCTTTCTTT. The chain combines TRBV27 with TRBJ1-1, with D possibly TRBD1 on 5 matching bases. Germline-derived CDR1 and CDR2 are MNHEY and SMNVEV (reference sequence). There are 13 residues in the CDR3. The V gene lost 0 bases and the J gene lost 11 bases, with 13 bases spanning the gap.

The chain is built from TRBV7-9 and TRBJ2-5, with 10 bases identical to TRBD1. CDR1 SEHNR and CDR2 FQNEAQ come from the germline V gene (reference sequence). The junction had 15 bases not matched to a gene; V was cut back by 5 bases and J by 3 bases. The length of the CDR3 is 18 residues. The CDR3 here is CASSPRWGQGSGKETQYF. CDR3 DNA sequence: TGTGCCAGCAGCCCGAGATGGGGACAGGGGTCTGGGAAAGAGACCCAGTACTTC.

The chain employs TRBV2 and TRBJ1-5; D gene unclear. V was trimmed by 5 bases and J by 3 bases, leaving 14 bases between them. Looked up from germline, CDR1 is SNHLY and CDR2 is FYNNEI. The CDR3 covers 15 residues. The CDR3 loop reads CASSPIGSYNQPQHF. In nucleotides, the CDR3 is TGTGCCAGCAGTCCCATTGGGAGCTACAATCAGCCCCAGCATTTT.

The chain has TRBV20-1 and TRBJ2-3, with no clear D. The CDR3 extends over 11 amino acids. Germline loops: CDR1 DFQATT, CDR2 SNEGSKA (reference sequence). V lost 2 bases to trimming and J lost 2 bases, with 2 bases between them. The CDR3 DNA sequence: TGCAGTGCTAGAAACACAGATACGCAGTATTTT. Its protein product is CSARNTDTQYF.

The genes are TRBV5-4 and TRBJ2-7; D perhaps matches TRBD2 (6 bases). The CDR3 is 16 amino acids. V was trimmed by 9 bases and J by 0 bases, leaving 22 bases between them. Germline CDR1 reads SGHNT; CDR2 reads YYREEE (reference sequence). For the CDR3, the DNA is TGTGCCACCACCAATGCAGCGGGCCTAAGCTCCTACGAGCAGTACTTC. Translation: CATTNAAGLSSYEQYF.

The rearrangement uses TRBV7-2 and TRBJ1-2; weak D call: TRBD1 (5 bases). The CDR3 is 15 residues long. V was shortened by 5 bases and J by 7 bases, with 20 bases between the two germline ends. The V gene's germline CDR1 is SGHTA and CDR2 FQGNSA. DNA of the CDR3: TGTGCCAGCAGCCCTAGGGGAGTAAGGTCCGGTGGCTACACCTTC. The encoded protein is CASSPRGVRSGGYTF.

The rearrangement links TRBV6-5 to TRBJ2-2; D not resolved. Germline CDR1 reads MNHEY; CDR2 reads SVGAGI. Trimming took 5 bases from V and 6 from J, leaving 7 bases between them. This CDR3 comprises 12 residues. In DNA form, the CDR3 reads TGTGCCAGCAGTCAGAATGCCGGGGAGCTGTTTTTT. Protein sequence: CASSQNAGELFF.

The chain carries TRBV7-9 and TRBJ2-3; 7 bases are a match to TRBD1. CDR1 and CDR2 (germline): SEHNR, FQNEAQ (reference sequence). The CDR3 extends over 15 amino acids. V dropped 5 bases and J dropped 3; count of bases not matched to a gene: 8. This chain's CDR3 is CASSPGTAKTDTQYF. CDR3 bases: TGTGCCAGCAGCCCGGGGACAGCGAAAACAGATACGCAGTATTTT.

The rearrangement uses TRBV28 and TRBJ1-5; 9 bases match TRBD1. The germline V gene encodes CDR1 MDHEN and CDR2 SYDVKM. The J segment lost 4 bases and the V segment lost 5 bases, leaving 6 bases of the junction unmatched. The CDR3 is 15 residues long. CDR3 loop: CASSPGTGPNQPQHF. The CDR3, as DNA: TGTGCCAGCAGTCCCGGGACAGGGCCTAATCAGCCCCAGCATTTT.

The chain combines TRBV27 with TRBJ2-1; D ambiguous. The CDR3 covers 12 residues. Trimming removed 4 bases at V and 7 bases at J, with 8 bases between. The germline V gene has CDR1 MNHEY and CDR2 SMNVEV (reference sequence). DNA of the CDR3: TGTGCCAGCAGTTCGACCCCGAATGAGCAGTTCTTC. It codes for CASSSTPNEQFF.

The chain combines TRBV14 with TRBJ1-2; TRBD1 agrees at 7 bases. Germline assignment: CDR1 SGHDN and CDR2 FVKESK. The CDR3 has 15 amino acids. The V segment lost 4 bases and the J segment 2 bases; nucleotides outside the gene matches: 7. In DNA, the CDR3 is TGTGCCAGCAGCCCAGTGACAGGGATGAACTATGGCTACACCTTC. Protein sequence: CASSPVTGMNYGYTF.

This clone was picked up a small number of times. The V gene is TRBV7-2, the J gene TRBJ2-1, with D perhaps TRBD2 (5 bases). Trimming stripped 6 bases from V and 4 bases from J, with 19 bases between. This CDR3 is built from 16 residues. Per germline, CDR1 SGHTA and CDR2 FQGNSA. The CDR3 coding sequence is TGTGCCAGCAGTTCCCTCGTGGTAGCGACTTACAATGAGCAGTTCTTC. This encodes CASSSLVVATYNEQFF.

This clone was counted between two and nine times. The DNA for the CDR3 is TGTGCCAGCAGCGGACAGGCCCAGCTGGGCACTGAAGCTTTCTTT. This translates into CASSGQAQLGTEAFF. The J gene is TRBJ1-1, the V gene TRBV5-4; 7 bases agree with TRBD1. The germline gives CDR1 SGHNT, CDR2 YYREEE (reference sequence). CDR3 length: 15 residues. With 4 bases clipped from V and 4 bases from J, the junction kept 10 bases outside the gene matches.

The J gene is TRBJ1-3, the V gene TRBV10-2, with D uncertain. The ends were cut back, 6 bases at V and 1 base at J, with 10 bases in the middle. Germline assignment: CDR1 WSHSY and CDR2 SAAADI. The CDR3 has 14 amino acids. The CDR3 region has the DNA TGCGCCAGCAGCTCTCCCCAATCTGGAAACACCATATATTTT. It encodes CASSSPQSGNTIYF.

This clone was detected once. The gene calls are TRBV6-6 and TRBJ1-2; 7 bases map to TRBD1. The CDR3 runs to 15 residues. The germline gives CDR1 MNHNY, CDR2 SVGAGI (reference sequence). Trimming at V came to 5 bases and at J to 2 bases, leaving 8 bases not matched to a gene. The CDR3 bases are TGTGCCAGCAGTCGACAGGGAGCGGGAAACTATGGCTACACCTTC. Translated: CASSRQGAGNYGYTF.

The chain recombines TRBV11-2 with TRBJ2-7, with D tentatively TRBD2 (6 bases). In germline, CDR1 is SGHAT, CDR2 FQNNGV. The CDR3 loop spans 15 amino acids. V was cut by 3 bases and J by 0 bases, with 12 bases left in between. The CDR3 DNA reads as TGTGCCAGCAGCTTGGTTGGGGGGAGCTCCTACGAGCAGTACTTC. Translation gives CASSLVGGSSYEQYF.

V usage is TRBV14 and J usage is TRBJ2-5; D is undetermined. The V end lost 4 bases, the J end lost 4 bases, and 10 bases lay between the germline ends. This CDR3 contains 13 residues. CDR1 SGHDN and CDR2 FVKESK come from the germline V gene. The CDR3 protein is CASSPRFRETQYF. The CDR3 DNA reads TGTGCCAGCAGCCCCCGGTTTCGAGAGACCCAGTACTTC. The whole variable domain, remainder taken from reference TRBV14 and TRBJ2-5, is EAGVTQFPSHSVIEKGQTVTLRCDPISGHDNLYWYRRVMGKEIKFLLHFVKESKQDESGMPNNRFLAERTGGTYSTLKVQPAELEDSGVYFCASSPRFRETQYFGPGTRLLVL.

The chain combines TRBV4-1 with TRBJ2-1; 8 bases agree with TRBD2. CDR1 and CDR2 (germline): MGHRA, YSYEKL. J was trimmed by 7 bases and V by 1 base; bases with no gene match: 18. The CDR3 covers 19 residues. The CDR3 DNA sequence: TGCGCCAGCAGCCAAGGCCCACTAGCGGCGGGAGAGGGGAGGAATGAGCAGTTCTTC. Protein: CASSQGPLAAGEGRNEQFF.

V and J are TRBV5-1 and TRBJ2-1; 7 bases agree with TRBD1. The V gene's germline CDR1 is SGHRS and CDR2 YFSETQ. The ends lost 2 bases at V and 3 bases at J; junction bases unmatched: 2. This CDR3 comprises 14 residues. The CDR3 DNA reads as TGCGCCAGCAGCTTACAGGGGTACTACAATGAGCAGTTCTTC. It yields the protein CASSLQGYYNEQFF.

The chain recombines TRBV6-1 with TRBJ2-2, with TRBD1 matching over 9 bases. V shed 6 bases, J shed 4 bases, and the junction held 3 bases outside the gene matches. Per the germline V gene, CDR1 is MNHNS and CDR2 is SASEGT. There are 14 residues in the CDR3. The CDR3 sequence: CASSSTGGTGELFF. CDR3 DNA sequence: TGTGCCAGCAGCTCGACAGGGGGCACCGGGGAGCTGTTTTTT.

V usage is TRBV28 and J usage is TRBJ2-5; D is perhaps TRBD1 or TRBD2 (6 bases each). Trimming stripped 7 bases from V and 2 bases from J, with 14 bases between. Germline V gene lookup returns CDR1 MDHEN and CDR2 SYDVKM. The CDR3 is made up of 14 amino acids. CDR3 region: CASTPGAGQETQYF. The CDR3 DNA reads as TGTGCCAGCACCCCGGGGGCGGGGCAAGAGACCCAGTACTTC.

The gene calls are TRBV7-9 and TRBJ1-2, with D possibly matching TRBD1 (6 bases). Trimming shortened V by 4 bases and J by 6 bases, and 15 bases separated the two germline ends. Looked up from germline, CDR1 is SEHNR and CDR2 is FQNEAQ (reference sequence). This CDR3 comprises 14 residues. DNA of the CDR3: TGTGCCAGCAGCTCTAGGACAGCCCAGGATGGCTACACCTTC. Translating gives CASSSRTAQDGYTF.

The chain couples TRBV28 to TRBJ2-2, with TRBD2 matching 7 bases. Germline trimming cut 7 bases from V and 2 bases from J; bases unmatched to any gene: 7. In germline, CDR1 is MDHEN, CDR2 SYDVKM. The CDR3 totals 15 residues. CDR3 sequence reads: CASMGGSVNTGELFF. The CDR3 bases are TGTGCCAGCATGGGGGGGTCGGTTAACACCGGGGAGCTGTTTTTT.

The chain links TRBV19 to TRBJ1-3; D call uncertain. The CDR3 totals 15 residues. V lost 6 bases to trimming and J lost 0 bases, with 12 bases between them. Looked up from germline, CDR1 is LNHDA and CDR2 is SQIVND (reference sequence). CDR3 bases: TGTGCCAGTAGCGATTGGGTCGGCTCTGGAAACACCATATATTTT. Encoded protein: CASSDWVGSGNTIYF.

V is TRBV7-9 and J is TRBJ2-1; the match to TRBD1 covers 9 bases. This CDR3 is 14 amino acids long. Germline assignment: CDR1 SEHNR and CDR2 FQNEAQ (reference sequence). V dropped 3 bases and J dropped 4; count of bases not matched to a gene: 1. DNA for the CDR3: TGTGCCAGCAGCTTCGGGACAGGGTACAATGAGCAGTTCTTC. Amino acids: CASSFGTGYNEQFF.

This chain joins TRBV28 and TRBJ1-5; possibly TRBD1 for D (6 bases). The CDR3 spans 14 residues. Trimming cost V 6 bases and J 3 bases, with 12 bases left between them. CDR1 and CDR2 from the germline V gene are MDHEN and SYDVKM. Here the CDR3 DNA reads TGTGCCAGCAGCCTGACAGGATACAATCAGCCCCAGCATTTT. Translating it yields CASSLTGYNQPQHF.

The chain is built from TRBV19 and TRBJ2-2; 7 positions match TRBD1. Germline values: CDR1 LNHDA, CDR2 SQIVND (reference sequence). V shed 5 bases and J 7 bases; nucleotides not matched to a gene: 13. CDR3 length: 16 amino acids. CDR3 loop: CASSYQGVTVGGELFF. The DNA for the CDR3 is TGTGCCAGTAGTTACCAGGGGGTGACAGTTGGCGGGGAGCTGTTTTTT.

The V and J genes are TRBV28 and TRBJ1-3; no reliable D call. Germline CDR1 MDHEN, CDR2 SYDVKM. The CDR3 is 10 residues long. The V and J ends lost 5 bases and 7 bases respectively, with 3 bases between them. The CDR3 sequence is CASSGNTIYF. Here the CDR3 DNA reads TGTGCCAGCAGTGGGAACACCATATATTTT.

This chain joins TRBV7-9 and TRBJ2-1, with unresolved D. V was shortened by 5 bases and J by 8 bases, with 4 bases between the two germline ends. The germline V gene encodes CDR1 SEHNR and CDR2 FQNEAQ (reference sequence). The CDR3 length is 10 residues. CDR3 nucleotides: TGTGCCAGCAGCAACGATGAGCAGTTCTTC. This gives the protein CASSNDEQFF.